The clone carrying this TCR beta chain has just a few counts. Generated by immunoSEQ multiplex PCR, the TCRdb table keeps only in-frame clones and is missing some. This sample has approximately 25,000 clones, with under 85% found just once. The source of the sample is a study of OX40 agonist ivuxolimab in advanced cancers. Turning to the study itself: Treatment received earlier with anti-PD-1, anti-PD-L1 or anti-CTLA-4 agents was allowed, and 40% had some.

CDR1 SGHAT and CDR2 FQNNGV come from the germline V gene. V dropped 5 bases and J dropped 1 base, with 16 bases sitting between them. CDR3 length: 16 residues. The sample was CD4+ or CD8+ T cells sorted from blood, taken in a trial of the OX40 agonist ivuxolimab. V gene TRBV11-2 combines with J gene TRBJ2-3; D perhaps matches TRBD1 (6 bases). The receptor's source is an adult with an advanced solid tumor such as melanoma, head and neck, liver or kidney cancer. The CDR3, as DNA: TGTGCCAGCAGCCGGGCCGGGACATGGGGCACAGATACGCAGTATTTT. Translated: CASSRAGTWGTDTQYF. Filled out from reference TRBV11-2 and TRBJ2-3, the complete variable domain reads EAGVAQSPRYKIIEKRQSVAFWCNPISGHATLYWYQQILGQGPKLLIQFQNNGVVDDSQLPKDRFSAERLKGVDSTLKIQPAKLEDSAVYLCASSRAGTWGTDTQYFGPGTRLTVL.